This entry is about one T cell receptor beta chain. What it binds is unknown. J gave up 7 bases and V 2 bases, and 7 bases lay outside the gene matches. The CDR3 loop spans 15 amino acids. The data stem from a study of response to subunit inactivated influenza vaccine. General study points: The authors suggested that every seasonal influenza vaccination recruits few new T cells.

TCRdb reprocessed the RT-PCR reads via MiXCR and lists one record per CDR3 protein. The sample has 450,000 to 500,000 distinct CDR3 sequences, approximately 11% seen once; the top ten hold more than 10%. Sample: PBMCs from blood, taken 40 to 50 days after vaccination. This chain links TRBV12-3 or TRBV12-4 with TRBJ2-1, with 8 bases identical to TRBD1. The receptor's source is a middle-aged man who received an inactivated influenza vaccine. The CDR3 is CASSLLGQGGNEQFF. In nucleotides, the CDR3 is TGTGCCAGCAGTTTATTAGGACAGGGTGGAAATGAGCAGTTCTTC.